The 5 T cell receptor beta chains given below trace back to one sample, sequenced in a study of blood T cell repertoires in COVID-19. Here immunoSEQ multiplex PCR was the method, and the copy in TCRdb shows in-frame clones only, minus some. Of under 150,000 clones detected, around three quarters appear once; the ten largest clones hold around 12%. Sequenced input: peripheral blood. The receptors shown here come from a man aged 80 or over with acute or convalescent COVID-19.

In DNA, the CDR3 is TGTGCCATCAGTGAGTCGTTTGCGGAGCAGTACTTC. Its protein is CAISESFAEQYF. V and J are TRBV10-3 and TRBJ2-7; no firm D call. Germline V CDR1 and CDR2: ENHRY, SYGVKD. Trimming took 0 bases from V and 7 from J, leaving 7 bases between them. This CDR3 has 12 residues.

The chain employs TRBV30 and TRBJ2-2; perhaps TRBD1 as D (6 bases). Germline CDR1 GTSNPN, CDR2 SVGIG (reference sequence). This CDR3 comprises 16 residues. V dropped 5 bases and J dropped 1 base, with 17 bases sitting between them. The CDR3 region has the DNA TGTGCCTGGGTCCCCGTGGGGGCGAAGAACACCGGGGAGCTGTTTTTT. Amino acid sequence: CAWVPVGAKNTGELFF.

The chain recombines TRBV11-3 with TRBJ2-5, with D perhaps TRBD2 (5 bases). V lost 5 bases to trimming and J lost 7 bases, with 14 bases between them. The CDR3 sequence is 13 residues long. Per the germline V gene, CDR1 is SGHNT and CDR2 is YENEEA. CDR3 sequence: CASSPDLGVTQYF. The CDR3 region has the DNA TGTGCCAGCAGCCCGGACCTCGGGGTGACCCAGTACTTC.

This clone was picked up one time. The genes are TRBV14 and TRBJ2-1, with 9 nucleotides matching TRBD2. Germline V gives CDR1 SGHDN, CDR2 FVKESK. The CDR3 sequence is 14 residues long. With V trimmed by 6 bases and J by 8 bases, 8 bases remained unmatched. CDR3 coding DNA: TGTGCCAGCAGGCTAGCGGCGGGAGGGGATGAGCAGTTCTTC. This codes for CASRLAAGGDEQFF.

This clone was detected only once. The rearrangement joins TRBV28 to TRBJ2-5; TRBD2 matches 7 bases. The germline V gene has CDR1 MDHEN and CDR2 SYDVKM. This CDR3 is 16 amino acids long. The V segment lost 3 bases and the J segment 3 bases; nucleotides outside the gene matches: 10. This chain's CDR3 is CASSFGGSAGEETQYF. The CDR3 DNA sequence: TGTGCCAGCAGTTTTGGTGGGTCTGCGGGGGAAGAGACCCAGTACTTC.